This entry lists 21 T cell receptor beta chains sequenced from one sample in a study of OX40 agonist ivuxolimab in advanced cancers. Only in-frame clones appear in the TCRdb table, and some are missing; sequencing was by immunoSEQ multiplex PCR. The profile shows some 140,000 clones, 90% of them singletons. Sequenced here: CD4+ or CD8+ T cells sorted from blood, sampled in a trial of the OX40 agonist ivuxolimab. Source of these receptors: an adult with an advanced solid tumor such as melanoma, head and neck, liver or kidney cancer.

The chain employs TRBV18 and TRBJ1-2; 7 nucleotides align to TRBD1. This CDR3 contains 15 residues. The germline gives CDR1 KGHSH, CDR2 LQKENI. The J segment lost 0 bases and the V segment lost 6 bases, leaving 7 bases of the junction unmatched. CDR3 coding DNA: TGTGCCAGCTCTCGGACAGGACAGACTAACTATGGCTACACCTTC. Translated, it gives CASSRTGQTNYGYTF. Variable domain in full (rest from reference TRBV18 and TRBJ1-2): NAGVMQNPRHLVRRRGQEARLRCSPMKGHSHVYWYRQLPEEGLKFMVYLQKENIIDESGMPKERFSAEFPKEGPSILRIQQVVRGDSAAYFCASSRTGQTNYGYTFGSGTRLTVV.

The CDR3 spells CASSERTSGKNEQFF. The CDR3 DNA follows: TGTGCCAGCAGTGAACGGACTAGCGGGAAGAATGAGCAGTTCTTC. V and J are TRBV6-1 and TRBJ2-1, with TRBD2 matching over 12 bases. V was pared by 2 bases and J by 7 bases, with 3 bases of the junction left unmatched. This CDR3 is built from 15 residues. Germline V lookup: CDR1 MNHNS, CDR2 SASEGT.

The chain combines TRBV7-9 with TRBJ1-1; tentative D call: TRBD1 (6 bases). This CDR3 spans 17 amino acids. V was clipped by 8 bases and J by 3 bases, with 25 bases between them. CDR1 SEHNR and CDR2 FQNEAQ come from the germline V gene (reference sequence). CDR3 amino acids: CASHGKGRGLRDTEAFF. CDR3 in DNA: TGTGCCAGCCACGGGAAGGGCAGGGGATTAAGGGACACTGAAGCTTTCTTT.

V usage is TRBV18 and J usage is TRBJ2-6; D perhaps matches TRBD1 (6 bases). The CDR3 has 15 amino acids. Trimming left V 3 bases short and J 0 bases short, with 6 bases between. The germline CDR1 and CDR2 sequences are KGHSH and LQKENI. The CDR3 protein is CASSPDSSGANVLTF. In nucleotides, the CDR3 is TGTGCCAGCTCACCGGACAGCTCTGGGGCCAACGTCCTGACTTTC.

This clone has a single count. V usage is TRBV25-1 and J usage is TRBJ1-1, with D possibly being TRBD1 (6 bases). This CDR3 comprises 16 residues. The V and J ends lost 2 bases and 4 bases respectively, with 17 bases between them. CDR1 MGHDK and CDR2 SYGVNS come from the germline V gene. CDR3 in amino acids: CASSEISRTDSTEAFF. Here the CDR3 DNA reads TGTGCCAGCAGTGAAATAAGTCGGACAGACAGCACTGAAGCTTTCTTT.

The genes are TRBV19 and TRBJ2-1, with 8 positions matching TRBD2. This CDR3 has 12 residues. The V and J ends lost 7 bases and 10 bases, in that order; junction bases with no gene match: 6. Germline V lookup: CDR1 LNHDA, CDR2 SQIVND (reference sequence). CDR3 DNA: TGTGCCAGTAACGGGGGGGGCGTCGAGCAGTTCTTC. Residues: CASNGGGVEQFF. Using reference TRBV19 and TRBJ2-1 for the parts outside the CDR3, the full variable domain is DGGITQSPKYLFRKEGQNVTLSCEQNLNHDAMYWYRQDPGQGLRLIYYSQIVNDFQKGDIAEGYSVSREKKESFPLTVTSAQKNPTAFYLCASNGGGVEQFFGPGTRLTVL.

This clone was seen just once. The chain recombines TRBV15 with TRBJ2-7; D is undetermined. This CDR3 spans 14 amino acids. Germline V gene data show CDR1 as LNHNV and CDR2 as YYDKDF (reference sequence). The V gene lost 4 bases and the J gene lost 2 bases, with 12 bases spanning the gap. The CDR3 sequence: CATSIRAFTYEQYF. In DNA form, the CDR3 reads TGTGCCACCAGCATACGGGCCTTCACCTACGAGCAGTACTTC.

This clone was counted once. This chain links TRBV7-3 with TRBJ2-7; no clear D gene. CDR3 length: 15 residues. Trimming shortened V by 5 bases and J by 0 bases, and 14 bases separated the two germline ends. CDR1 SGHTA and CDR2 FQGTGA come from the germline V gene. Written as DNA, the CDR3 is TGTGCCAGCAGCCTGTACTACCAAAGCTCCTACGAGCAGTACTTC. It translates to CASSLYYQSSYEQYF.

The CDR3 coding sequence is TGTGCCAGCAGCGACCAATGGACGGGTGAAAAACTGTTTTTT. The encoded protein is CASSDQWTGEKLFF. The chain links TRBV9 to TRBJ1-4; D remains unclear. V was pared by 3 bases and J by 7 bases, with 13 bases between. Germline CDR1 reads SGDLS; CDR2 reads YYNGEE. The CDR3 covers 14 residues. Together with reference TRBV9 and TRBJ1-4, the CDR3 gives the full variable domain: DSGVTQTPKHLITATGQRVTLRCSPRSGDLSVYWYQQSLDQGLQFLIQYYNGEERAKGNILERFSAQQFPDLHSELNLSSLELGDSALYFCASSDQWTGEKLFFGSGTQLSVL.

This sequence joins TRBV5-1 and TRBJ2-5, with no clear D. This CDR3 comprises 16 residues. Germline lookup yields CDR1 SGHRS and CDR2 YFSETQ. The V and J ends lost 0 bases and 4 bases respectively, with 16 bases between them. The CDR3 loop reads CASSLGVASPLETQYF. For the CDR3, the DNA is TGCGCCAGCAGCTTGGGAGTAGCTTCCCCCTTAGAGACCCAGTACTTC.

The chain employs TRBV10-3 and TRBJ2-2, with D uncertain. Germline CDR1 reads ENHRY; CDR2 reads SYGVKD. The CDR3 loop spans 14 amino acids. The V gene lost 0 bases and the J gene lost 4 bases, with 6 bases spanning the gap. Here the CDR3 reads CAISESGGTGELFF. The CDR3 nucleotides read TGTGCCATCAGTGAGTCTGGCGGCACCGGGGAGCTGTTTTTT.

The rearrangement joins TRBV9 to TRBJ1-2; 9 bases align to TRBD1. Germline loops: CDR1 SGDLS, CDR2 YYNGEE. Unmatched junction bases numbered 2, after V lost 0 bases and J lost 2 bases. The CDR3 sequence is 15 residues long. The CDR3 DNA is TGTGCCAGCAGCGTAGGGACAGGGGAGAACTATGGCTACACCTTC. Its protein product is CASSVGTGENYGYTF.

The chain has TRBV2 and TRBJ2-1; 15 positions match TRBD2. This CDR3 contains 18 residues. Germline V gene data show CDR1 as SNHLY and CDR2 as FYNNEI. With V trimmed by 4 bases and J by 0 bases, 4 bases remained unmatched. The CDR3 DNA follows: TGTGCCAGCAGTGGCGGACTAGCGGGAGGGAGCTCCTACAATGAGCAGTTCTTC. Protein product: CASSGGLAGGSSYNEQFF.

Regarding this clone: Mismatch with germline at one junction end may stem from a read error. The chain uses TRBV5-4 and TRBJ1-2, with D tentatively TRBD1 (6 bases). Germline assignment: CDR1 SGHNT and CDR2 YYREEE (reference sequence). The CDR3 has 14 residues. CDR3 in amino acids: CASSQDGQRNGYTF. The CDR3, as DNA: TGCGCCAGCAGCCAAGACGGACAGAGGAATGGCTACACCTTC.

The chain employs TRBV5-1 and TRBJ2-2; either TRBD1 or TRBD2 may supply D (5 bases each). Germline V CDR1 and CDR2: SGHRS, YFSETQ. Trimming removed 6 bases at V and 0 bases at J, with 24 bases between. This CDR3 contains 19 residues. The CDR3 coding sequence is TGCGCCAGCAATCGACGGCAAGGACTCGGGGCCTCGAACACCGGGGAGCTGTTTTTT. Its translation: CASNRRQGLGASNTGELFF.

The genes are TRBV19 and TRBJ2-3, with 9 bases aligning to TRBD2. This CDR3 spans 15 amino acids. V shed 6 bases, J shed 3 bases, and the junction held 7 bases outside the gene matches. The V gene's germline CDR1 is LNHDA and CDR2 SQIVND (reference sequence). The CDR3 DNA is TGTGCCAGTAGAGTGGGGCTAGCGGGAACAGATACGCAGTATTTT. Translation gives CASRVGLAGTDTQYF.

This rearrangement joins TRBV18 to TRBJ2-3, with 7 positions matching TRBD1. Germline CDR1 reads KGHSH; CDR2 reads LQKENI. V shed 3 bases, J shed 1 base, and the junction held 4 bases outside the gene matches. The CDR3 consists of 15 residues. CDR3: CASSPPGQRTDTQYF. The CDR3, as DNA: TGTGCCAGCTCACCTCCGGGACAGCGCACAGATACGCAGTATTTT.

V and J are TRBV6-5 and TRBJ1-6, with 10 bases that match TRBD1. The junction had 6 bases not matched to a gene; V was cut back by 0 bases and J by 10 bases. The CDR3 spans 16 residues. Germline CDR1 MNHEY, CDR2 SVGAGI. CDR3 amino acids: CASSYSRGQGRSPLHF. CDR3 nucleotide sequence: TGTGCCAGCAGTTACTCAAGGGGACAGGGGAGGTCACCCCTCCACTTT.

This chain joins TRBV7-2 and TRBJ2-3, with TRBD2 matching 8 bases. The CDR3 is made up of 15 amino acids. Germline V lookup: CDR1 SGHTA, CDR2 FQGNSA. V lost 2 bases to trimming and J lost 4 bases; unmatched junction nucleotides: 5. The DNA for the CDR3 is TGTGCCAGCAGCTTACGTCGGGGGGGTCCAGATACGCAGTATTTT. Amino acid sequence: CASSLRRGGPDTQYF.

The chain employs TRBV5-1 and TRBJ2-1; 9 bases agree with TRBD1. After removal of 0 bases from V and 9 bases from J, the junction contained 4 bases not matched to a gene. The CDR3 extends over 14 amino acids. CDR1 SGHRS and CDR2 YFSETQ come from the germline V gene. The CDR3 sequence is CASSLGDRVGEQFF. The CDR3 region has the DNA TGCGCCAGCAGCTTGGGGGACAGGGTAGGTGAGCAGTTCTTC.

This chain connects TRBV29-1 to TRBJ2-5; either TRBD1 or TRBD2 may supply D (5 bases each). V was cut by 6 bases and J by 5 bases, with 19 bases left in between. CDR3 length: 14 residues. Germline V gives CDR1 SQVTM, CDR2 ANQGSEA. The CDR3, as DNA: TGCAGCGTCGTCTCCCGGGACCCCGGGGAGACCCAGTACTTC. Protein: CSVVSRDPGETQYF.